A selection of T cell receptor beta chains follows, all from one sample in a study of technical replicates of blood from a few donors. Profiled with immunoSEQ multiplex PCR; TCRdb holds only in-frame clones, not every one. The profile shows around 83,000 clones, roughly 94% of them singletons. The sequenced sample was T cells isolated from PBMCs. These receptor sequences come from a human donor in good health. CDR3s include the opening cysteine and the closing phenylalanine or tryptophan. The D gene is left open where the match is weak. Size is omitted from some rows. Given values are once, few, many or a class for expanded clones.

V,J,size,D,length,DNA,CDR3
TRBV7-9,TRBJ2-7,NA,TRBD2,15,TGTGCCAGCAGCTTAAACGGGAGGAGCTCCTACGAGCAGTACTTC,CASSLNGRSSYEQYF
TRBV29-1,TRBJ2-1,few,TRBD2,17,TGCAGCGTTGAACTAGCGGGAGTTTTCTACAACAACAATGAGCAGTTCTTC,CSVELAGVFYNNNEQFF
TRBV6-5,TRBJ2-1,NA,TRBD2,15,TGTGCCAGCAGGCCCGGGACTAGCGCCAACAATGAGCAGTTCTTC,CASRPGTSANNEQFF
TRBV7-2,TRBJ2-3,NA,TRBD2,15,TGTGCCAGCAGTGTAGCGGGAGCTAGCACAGATACGCAGTATTTT,CASSVAGASTDTQYF
TRBV4-3,TRBJ1-1,NA,NA,13,TGCGCCAGCAGTTTGAGTTTGAACACTGAAGCTTTCTTT,CASSLSLNTEAFF
TRBV4-1,TRBJ2-1,NA,NA,13,TGCGCCAGCAGCCAAGTGGCCCCCAATGAGCAGTTCTTC,CASSQVAPNEQFF
TRBV25-1,TRBJ2-5,NA,TRBD1,13,TGTGCCAGCGGCGGGACAGGGCAAGAGACCCAGTACTTC,CASGGTGQETQYF
TRBV6-1,TRBJ2-7,NA,NA,15,TGTGCCAGCAGCCTTACAGGGCCCCGCTTCTACGAGCAGTACTTC,CASSLTGPRFYEQYF
TRBV11-2,TRBJ1-4,NA,TRBD1,16,TGTGCCAGCAGGCCGGGACAGGGAGGGACTAATGAAAAACTGTTTTTT,CASRPGQGGTNEKLFF
TRBV10-3,TRBJ1-2,once,NA,14,TGTGCCATCAGTGAGATAACAGGGAATTATGGCTACACCTTC,CAISEITGNYGYTF
TRBV7-2,TRBJ2-1,NA,TRBD1,15,TGTGCCAGCAGCCCCCGGACAGGGGCGAGCCATGAGCAGTTCTTC,CASSPRTGASHEQFF
TRBV7-8,TRBJ2-1,NA,TRBD2,18,TGTGCCAGCAGCTTAGTCCTAGCGGTGCTCAGCTCCTACAATGAGCAGTTCTTC,CASSLVLAVLSSYNEQFF
TRBV7-3,TRBJ2-7,once,TRBD2,13,TGTGCCAGCAGTCGGGACTATTCCTACGAGCAGTACTTC,CASSRDYSYEQYF
TRBV10-3,TRBJ1-1,NA,NA,14,TGTGCCATCAATGCGGCGGGTATCTACACTGAAGCTTTCTTT,CAINAAGIYTEAFF
TRBV11-2,TRBJ2-7,NA,NA,13,TGTGCCAGCAGCTTTAGGAGGTCCTACGAGCAGTACTTC,CASSFRRSYEQYF
TRBV10-3,TRBJ2-1,NA,TRBD2,13,TGTGCCATCAGCCTAGCGGGGCACAATGAGCAGTTCTTC,CAISLAGHNEQFF